Listed below are T cell receptor beta chains from one sample, sequenced in a study of T cells expressing NK-cell markers. For each CDR3 protein, TCRdb gives one entry from its re-call of the 5' RACE reads, without DNA. In all, the sample yields 250,000 to 300,000 distinct CDR3 sequences. Material for sequencing was blood T cells: a sorted CD56 or NKG2C T cell subset, CD4+ or CD8+ T cells, or bulk PBMC T cells (not recorded which). The receptors were gathered from a man between 18 and 35 years old in good health. The CDR3 runs from the conserved cysteine through the conserved F or W.

>TRBJ2-5|TRBV6-2/TRBV6-3
CASSYSRLAAETQYF
>TRBJ1-4|TRBV20-1
CSAVQGLKLFF
>TRBJ2-1|TRBV11-2
CASSSRLAGPTREQFF
>TRBJ2-7|TRBV5-6
CASSQDRGSEQYF
>TRBJ2-1|TRBV20-1
CSARDSSGYNEQFF
>TRBJ1-5|TRBV7-2
CASSLGRGYNQPQHF
>TRBJ2-5|TRBV5-1
CASRTTPQETQYF
>TRBJ2-7|TRBV7-2
CASRPGLAGGPEQYF
>TRBJ2-2|TRBV12-3/TRBV12-4
CASSSRGNGTGELFF
>TRBJ2-2|TRBV9
CASSTRDRHTGELFF
>TRBJ1-6|TRBV20-1
CSARQGYNSPLHF
>TRBJ1-5|TRBV20-1
CSAREPVTNHSNQPQHF
>TRBJ2-1|TRBV30
CAWSVRSANSGTANEQFF
>TRBJ1-5|TRBV29-1
CSVATGTGGNQPQHF
>TRBJ2-1|TRBV6-1
CASRTGSSYNEQFF
>TRBJ2-2|TRBV29-1
CSVASGSEYGELFF
>TRBJ2-5|TRBV18
CASSPRLGQGQETQYF
>TRBJ1-1|TRBV5-1
CASSLEPGGTEAFF
>TRBJ2-5|TRBV5-1
CASSLYGGSGETQYF
>TRBJ2-2|TRBV3-1
CASSQGPGGYTGELFF
>TRBJ2-1|TRBV29-1
CSVAGTSGRSYNEQFF
>TRBJ2-1|TRBV7-9
CATRQGTKHKNNEQFF
>TRBJ2-3|TRBV20-1
CSAGRQGTDTQYF
>TRBJ2-3|TRBV7-2
CASSQDLAGAMGTQYF
>TRBJ2-1|TRBV15
CATSRVGGINNEQFF
>TRBJ2-5|TRBV20-1
CSAGRVDRGLTQYF
>TRBJ2-3|TRBV11-2
CASSLGGRPTDTQYF
>TRBJ1-1|TRBV11-2
CASSSGQTNTEAFF
>TRBJ2-1|TRBV10-3
CAISATSGKGNEQFF
>TRBJ1-3|TRBV19
CASGAGSSGNTIYF
>TRBJ2-1|TRBV29-1
CSVEGRYSRRQFF
>TRBJ2-3|TRBV28
CASSRATVAGDTQYF
>TRBJ2-7|TRBV15
CATSRDWEQSYEQYF
>TRBJ2-3|TRBV27
CASSLLGGTGGDTQYF
>TRBJ2-1|TRBV29-1
CSVAKKAILNEQFF
>TRBJ1-1|TRBV18
CASSPKEVTGHEAFF
>TRBJ1-1|TRBV29-1
CSALQGSTEAFF
>TRBJ2-7|TRBV28
CASSLRSGAISYEQYF
>TRBJ1-1|TRBV2
CASSGSLNTEAFF
>TRBJ2-3|TRBV11-2
CASSPPWLGDTQYF
>TRBJ2-2|TRBV10-1
CASSESFGVAGELFF
>TRBJ2-4|TRBV5-6
CASSSGLAGGFQAKNIQYF